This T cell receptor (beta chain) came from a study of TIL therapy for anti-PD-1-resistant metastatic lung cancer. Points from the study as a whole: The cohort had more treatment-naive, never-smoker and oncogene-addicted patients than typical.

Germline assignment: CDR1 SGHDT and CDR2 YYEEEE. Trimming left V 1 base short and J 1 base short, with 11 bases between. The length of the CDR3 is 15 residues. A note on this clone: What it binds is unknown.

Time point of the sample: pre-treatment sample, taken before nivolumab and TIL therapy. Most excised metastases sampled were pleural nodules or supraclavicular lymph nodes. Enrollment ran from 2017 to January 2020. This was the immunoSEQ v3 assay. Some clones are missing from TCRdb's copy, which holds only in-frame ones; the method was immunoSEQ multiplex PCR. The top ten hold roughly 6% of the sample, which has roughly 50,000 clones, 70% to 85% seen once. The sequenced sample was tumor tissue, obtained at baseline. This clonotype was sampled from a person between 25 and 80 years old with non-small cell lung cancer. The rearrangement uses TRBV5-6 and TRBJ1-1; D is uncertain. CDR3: CASSLSQVRNTEAFF. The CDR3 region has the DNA TGTGCCAGCAGCTTGTCGCAGGTTAGGAACACTGAAGCTTTCTTT. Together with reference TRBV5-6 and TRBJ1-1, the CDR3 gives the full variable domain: DAGVTQSPTHLIKTRGQQVTLRCSPKSGHDTVSWYQQALGQGPQFIFQYYEEEERQRGNFPDRFSGHQFPNYSSELNVNALLLGDSALYLCASSLSQVRNTEAFFGQGTRLTVV.